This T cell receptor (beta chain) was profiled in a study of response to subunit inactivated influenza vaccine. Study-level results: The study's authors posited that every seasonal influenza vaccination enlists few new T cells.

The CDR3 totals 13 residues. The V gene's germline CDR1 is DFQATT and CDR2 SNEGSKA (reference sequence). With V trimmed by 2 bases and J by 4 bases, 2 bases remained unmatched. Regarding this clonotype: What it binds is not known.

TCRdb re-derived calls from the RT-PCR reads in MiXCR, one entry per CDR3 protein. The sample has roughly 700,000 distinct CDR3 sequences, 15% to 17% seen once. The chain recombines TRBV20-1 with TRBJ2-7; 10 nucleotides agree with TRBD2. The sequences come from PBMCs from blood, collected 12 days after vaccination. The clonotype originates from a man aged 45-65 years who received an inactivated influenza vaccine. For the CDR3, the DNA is TGCAGTGCTAGATCTAGCGGGAGTTACGAGCAGTACTTC. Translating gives CSARSSGSYEQYF.